This TCR beta chain was found in a study of OX40 agonist ivuxolimab in advanced cancers. TCRdb's table, derived via immunoSEQ multiplex PCR, lists solely in-frame clones and lacks some. The sample has more than 9,500 clones, around 74% seen once. The CDR3 runs to 16 residues. The germline CDR1 and CDR2 sequences are MDHEN and SYDVKM. V lost 6 bases, J lost 2 bases, and 19 bases lay in between. The sample consisted of CD4+ or CD8+ T cells sorted from blood, taken in a trial of the OX40 agonist ivuxolimab. The J gene is TRBJ2-5, the V gene TRBV28, with D unresolved. This clonotype was obtained from an adult with an advanced solid tumor such as melanoma, head and neck, liver or kidney cancer. The CDR3 DNA reads TGTGCCAGCAGCGCCAAACTAACGGAAACACAAGAGACCCAGTACTTC. It translates to CASSAKLTETQETQYF. The full variable domain, completed using reference TRBV28 and TRBJ2-5, is DVKVTQSSRYLVKRTGEKVFLECVQDMDHENMFWYRQDPGLGLRLIYFSYDVKMKEKGDIPEGYSVSREKKERFSLILESASTNQTSMYLCASSAKLTETQETQYFGPGTRLLVL.